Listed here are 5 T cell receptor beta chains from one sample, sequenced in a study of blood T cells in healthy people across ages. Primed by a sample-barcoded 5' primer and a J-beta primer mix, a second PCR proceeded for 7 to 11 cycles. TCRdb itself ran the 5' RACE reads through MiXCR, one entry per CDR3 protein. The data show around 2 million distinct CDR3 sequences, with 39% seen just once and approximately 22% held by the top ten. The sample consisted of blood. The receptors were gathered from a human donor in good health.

In DNA form, the CDR3 reads TGTGCCATCATTGCGACTAGCGGGGCTCAGGGGGGTACGCAGTATTTT. It encodes CAIIATSGAQGGTQYF. The chain has TRBV10-3 and TRBJ2-3; 11 nucleotides line up with TRBD2. The germline gives CDR1 ENHRY, CDR2 SYGVKD. Losses at the gene ends were 7 bases for V and 8 bases for J; bases not matched to a gene: 14. The CDR3 totals 16 residues.

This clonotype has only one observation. The CDR3: CASSRDSVVALNEQFF. The CDR3 DNA follows: TGTGCCAGCAGCCGGGACTCGGTGGTTGCGCTCAATGAGCAGTTCTTC. V usage is TRBV2 and J usage is TRBJ2-1; TRBD2 is a possible D gene (6 bases). The CDR3 runs 16 residues. Germline values: CDR1 SNHLY, CDR2 FYNNEI. Trimming removed 6 bases at V and 6 bases at J, with 21 bases between.

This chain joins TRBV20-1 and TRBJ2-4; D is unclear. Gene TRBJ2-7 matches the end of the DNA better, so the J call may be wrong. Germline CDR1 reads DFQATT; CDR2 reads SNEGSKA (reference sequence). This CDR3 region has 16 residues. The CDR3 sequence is CSAYSPLRNPPDEQYF. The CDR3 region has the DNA TGCAGTGCATATTCCCCCCTAAGGAACCCGCCGGACGAGCAGTACTTC.

The CDR3 DNA follows: TGTGCCAGCAGCGTAGGGAGGGGGCGGACTGAAGCTTTCTTT. This encodes CASSVGRGRTEAFF. The V gene is TRBV9, the J gene TRBJ1-1; TRBD1 matches at 7 bases. Germline V CDR1 and CDR2: SGDLS, YYNGEE. J gave up 5 bases and V 0 bases, and 4 bases lay outside the gene matches. This CDR3 contains 14 residues.

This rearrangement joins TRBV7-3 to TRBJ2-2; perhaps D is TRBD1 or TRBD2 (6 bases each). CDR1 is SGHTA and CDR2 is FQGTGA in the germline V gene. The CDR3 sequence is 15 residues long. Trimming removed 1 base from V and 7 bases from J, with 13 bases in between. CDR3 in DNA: TGTGCCAGCAGCTTAAGTACCGGGGGCAGCGGGGAGCTGTTTTTT. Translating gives CASSLSTGGSGELFF.